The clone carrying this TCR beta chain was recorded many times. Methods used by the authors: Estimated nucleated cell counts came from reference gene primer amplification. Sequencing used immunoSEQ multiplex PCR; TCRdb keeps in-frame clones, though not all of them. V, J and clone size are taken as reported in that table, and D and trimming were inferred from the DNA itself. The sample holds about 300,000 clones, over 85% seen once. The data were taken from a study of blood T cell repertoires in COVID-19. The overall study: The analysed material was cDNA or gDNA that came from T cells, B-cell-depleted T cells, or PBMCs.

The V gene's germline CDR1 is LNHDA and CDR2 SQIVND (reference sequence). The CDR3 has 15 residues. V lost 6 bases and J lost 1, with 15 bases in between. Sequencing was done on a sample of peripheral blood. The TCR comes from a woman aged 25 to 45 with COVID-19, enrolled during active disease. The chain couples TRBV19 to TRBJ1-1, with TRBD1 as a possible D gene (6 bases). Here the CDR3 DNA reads TGTGCCAGTAGCGCTACAGGGCGTTGGAACACTGAAGCTTTCTTT. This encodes CASSATGRWNTEAFF.